This T cell receptor beta chain was captured by sequencing in a study of T cell repertoires in cytomegalovirus infection. The wider study: The study used recently identified HLA-C-restricted and well-studied HLA-B-restricted CMV epitopes. TCR beta signatures that were public indicated CMV infection and matching HLA type. Study outcomes and limitations: People with CMV and the relevant HLA were identified by cumulative public TCR beta family frequency. CMV-specific TCR beta clonotypes restricted by HLA-C were the ones dominating the ex vivo response.

This CDR3 comprises 18 residues. Germline CDR1 is SGHVS and CDR2 is FQNEAQ. Deletions cut 4 bases from V and 2 bases from J, with 22 bases between. Remarks on this clonotype: What it binds is unknown.

TCRdb re-called the reads through MiXCR, storing one row per CDR3 protein. Of some 310,000 distinct CDR3 sequences in the sample, approximately 25% were seen once. This sample comprised cultured PBMCs, obtained from culture after CMV antigen stimulation. This TCR was recovered from a human donor in good health (CMV status not recorded). Some clones in this sample may be carry-over from other donors' samples. The chain joins TRBV7-8 to TRBJ2-3; a possible D gene is TRBD1 (7 bases). This chain's CDR3 is CASSSPLGLRGNTDTQYF. The DNA of the CDR3 is TGTGCCAGCAGCTCCCCCCTGGGACTCAGGGGGAACACAGATACGCAGTATTTT. The full variable domain, with the rest looked up from reference TRBV7-8 and TRBJ2-3, is GAGVSQSPRYKVAKRGQDVALRCDPISGHVSLFWYQQALGQGPEFLTYFQNEAQLDKSGLPSDRFFAERPEGSVSTLKIQRTQQEDSAVYLCASSSPLGLRGNTDTQYFGPGTRLTVL.